Listed here are 26 T cell receptor beta chains from one sample, sequenced in a study of cytomegalovirus exposure and HLA in healthy donors. In the PCR, 60 Vbeta and 13 Jbeta primers were used. The table came from immunoSEQ multiplex PCR; TCRdb's copy has only in-frame clones and leaves some out. Here the sample spans approximately 150,000 clones, about 75% being singletons. Specimen: PBMCs. The receptors here all came from a woman in her twenties or thirties in good health and CMV-seronegative.

CDR3 nucleotide sequence: TGTGCCAGCTCCCCGGGAGTCCAAGAGACCCAGTACTTC. Translated, it gives CASSPGVQETQYF. The chain is built from TRBV18 and TRBJ2-5, with D tentatively TRBD2 (6 bases). V was clipped by 6 bases and J by 1 base, with 9 bases between them. The CDR3 runs to 13 residues. Germline CDR1 KGHSH, CDR2 LQKENI.

The V call is TRBV7-9, the J call TRBJ2-2, with TRBD1 as a possible D gene (5 bases). The germline V and J ends were trimmed by 4 bases and 1 base, with 13 bases remaining between them. The CDR3 length is 16 residues. The germline gives CDR1 SEHNR, CDR2 FQNEAQ (reference sequence). CDR3 bases: TGTGCCAGCAGCTCAACGACAGAGAGGAACACCGGGGAGCTGTTTTTT. Amino acids: CASSSTTERNTGELFF.

The J gene is TRBJ1-6, the V gene TRBV18, with D tentatively TRBD1 (5 bases). The CDR3 is 15 amino acids. Germline lookup yields CDR1 KGHSH and CDR2 LQKENI. Trimming stripped 3 bases from V and 2 bases from J, with 8 bases between. This CDR3 reads CASSPLDTYNSPLHF. In DNA, the CDR3 is TGTGCCAGCTCACCTCTGGACACCTATAATTCACCCCTCCACTTT.

This rearrangement joins TRBV4-1 to TRBJ1-2, with 9 bases that match TRBD1. CDR3 length equals 13 residues. Germline V gene sequence: CDR1 MGHRA, CDR2 YSYEKL. V gave up 1 base and J gave up 8 bases; unmatched junction bases: 2. CDR3 in amino acids: CASSQGQGEGYTF. The CDR3 region has the DNA TGCGCCAGCAGCCAAGGACAGGGGGAGGGCTACACCTTC.

The CDR3 spells CASSVGEYSGNTIYF. The CDR3 DNA is TGTGCCAGCAGCGTAGGAGAGTACTCTGGAAACACCATATATTTT. The chain employs TRBV9 and TRBJ1-3; D is ambiguous. Germline lookup yields CDR1 SGDLS and CDR2 YYNGEE. This CDR3 contains 15 residues. Between the trimmed V and J ends, which lost 0 bases and 0 bases, there was a span of 7 bases. The entire variable domain, with the rest obtained from reference TRBV9 and TRBJ1-3, is as follows: DSGVTQTPKHLITATGQRVTLRCSPRSGDLSVYWYQQSLDQGLQFLIQYYNGEERAKGNILERFSAQQFPDLHSELNLSSLELGDSALYFCASSVGEYSGNTIYFGEGSWLTVV.

This clone was counted between two and nine times. The rearrangement links TRBV7-3 to TRBJ1-2; D is unresolved. The CDR3 has 13 amino acids. V lost 5 bases and J lost 2, with 9 bases in between. Germline-derived CDR1 and CDR2 are SGHTA and FQGTGA. CDR3 region: CASSPQPNYGYTF. The CDR3 coding sequence is TGTGCCAGCAGCCCACAGCCCAACTATGGCTACACCTTC.

This chain joins TRBV5-6 and TRBJ1-2; no clear D gene. The germline CDR1 and CDR2 sequences are SGHDT and YYEEEE. This CDR3 is 12 amino acids long. Trimming left V 4 bases short and J 2 bases short, with 6 bases between. This CDR3 reads CASSAGNYGYTF. The CDR3 DNA reads as TGTGCCAGCAGCGCAGGAAACTATGGCTACACCTTC.

This clone was recorded only once. The chain uses TRBV2 and TRBJ1-2; no clear D. The germline CDR1 and CDR2 sequences are SNHLY and FYNNEI. V lost 0 bases to trimming and J lost 12 bases, with 14 bases between them. The CDR3 totals 13 residues. CDR3 sequence: CASSEAVLWAHTF. CDR3 nucleotides: TGTGCCAGCAGTGAAGCAGTGCTATGGGCCCACACCTTC.

This clone has only one observation. The CDR3 loop reads CASSPRDTRGGYTF. DNA of the CDR3: TGTGCCAGCAGTCCTCGGGACACCCGGGGTGGCTACACCTTC. The chain recombines TRBV6-1 with TRBJ1-2, with D perhaps matching TRBD1 (6 bases). V was pared by 5 bases and J by 7 bases, with 17 bases between. Germline V lookup: CDR1 MNHNS, CDR2 SASEGT. CDR3 length: 14 residues.

The CDR3 spells CASSLDGGYYGYTF. The DNA of the CDR3 is TGTGCCAGCAGCCTGGACGGGGGTTACTATGGCTACACCTTC. V and J are TRBV5-4 and TRBJ1-2, with a tentative D call TRBD1 (5 bases). The CDR3 totals 14 residues. CDR1 and CDR2 (germline): SGHNT, YYREEE (reference sequence). Trimming shortened V by 4 bases and J by 3 bases, and 13 bases separated the two germline ends.

V is TRBV18 and J is TRBJ1-2; D possibly corresponds to TRBD1 (6 bases). Trimming took off 5 bases at V and 4 bases at J, with 17 bases between the two ends. Germline CDR1 KGHSH, CDR2 LQKENI. The CDR3 has 15 residues. This chain's CDR3 is CASSDNRELLYGYTF. The CDR3 coding sequence is TGTGCCAGCTCAGACAACAGGGAACTCCTCTATGGCTACACCTTC.

This clone was seen more than once but under ten times. J is TRBJ1-1 and V is TRBV5-4; no firm D call. The CDR3 covers 14 residues. CDR1 is SGHNT and CDR2 is YYREEE in the germline V gene (reference sequence). V was clipped by 1 base and J by 3 bases, with 10 bases between them. The CDR3 is CASSLSRRDTEAFF. In DNA form, the CDR3 reads TGTGCCAGCAGCTTGAGCAGGAGGGACACTGAAGCTTTCTTT.

The rearrangement uses TRBV5-4 and TRBJ2-7; 8 bases map to TRBD1. The CDR3 extends over 14 amino acids. Germline V CDR1 and CDR2: SGHNT, YYREEE (reference sequence). The V gene end was trimmed by 4 bases and the J gene end by 7 bases; junction bases not matched to a gene: 10. CDR3 coding DNA: TGTGCCAGCAGCCCTGGACAGGGTAGGCATGAGCAGTACTTC. This translates into CASSPGQGRHEQYF.

The rearrangement uses TRBV7-3 and TRBJ1-1, with no clear D. The CDR3 is 15 amino acids. The germline V gene encodes CDR1 SGHTA and CDR2 FQGTGA. Trimming stripped 0 bases from V and 1 base from J, with 9 bases between. DNA of the CDR3: TGTGCCAGCAGCTTAACTCGGAGTAGGAACACTGAAGCTTTCTTT. This sequence encodes CASSLTRSRNTEAFF.

This clone was seen a handful of times. This rearrangement joins TRBV6-4 to TRBJ2-2; 7 bases agree with TRBD1. CDR3 length: 15 amino acids. After removal of 6 bases from V and 0 bases from J, the junction contained 4 bases not matched to a gene. Per the germline V gene, CDR1 is MRHNA and CDR2 is SNTAGT. CDR3 sequence: CASRKGASNTGELFF. DNA for the CDR3: TGTGCCAGCAGAAAGGGGGCTTCGAACACCGGGGAGCTGTTTTTT.

The chain employs TRBV5-4 and TRBJ1-3; 8 nucleotides align to TRBD1. V lost 4 bases to trimming and J lost 4 bases; unmatched junction nucleotides: 4. CDR3 length equals 14 residues. The germline CDR1 and CDR2 sequences are SGHNT and YYREEE (reference sequence). Here the CDR3 reads CASSLDRGGNTIYF. CDR3 DNA: TGTGCCAGCAGCCTAGACAGGGGCGGAAACACCATATATTTT.

V usage is TRBV2 and J usage is TRBJ2-1; D gene uncertain. Trimming removed 2 bases from V and 9 bases from J, with 8 bases in between. There are 12 residues in the CDR3. Germline CDR1 reads SNHLY; CDR2 reads FYNNEI. CDR3 sequence reads: CASSEPPGEQFF. CDR3 coding DNA: TGTGCCAGCAGTGAACCCCCCGGTGAGCAGTTCTTC.

Concerning this clone itself: One end of the junction is discordant with germline, which a read error may explain. The V gene is TRBV6-5, the J gene TRBJ1-3, with TRBD1 matching over 9 bases. The CDR3 has 16 amino acids. Germline V gene sequence: CDR1 MNHEY, CDR2 SVGAGI. CDR3 loop: CASSNSGGTGRNTIYF. The CDR3 bases are TGTGCCAGCAGTAACTCCGGGGGGACAGGGCGAAACACCATATATTTT.

The chain uses TRBV7-9 and TRBJ1-1; TRBD1 agrees at 7 bases. Trimming removed 5 bases from V and 8 bases from J; junction bases left unmatched: 5. Germline V CDR1 and CDR2: SEHNR, FQNEAQ (reference sequence). The CDR3 runs 12 residues. CDR3 in amino acids: CASSLEDREAFF. The CDR3 DNA follows: TGTGCCAGCAGCCTAGAGGACAGGGAAGCTTTCTTT.

The V gene is TRBV5-4, the J gene TRBJ1-1, with D possibly matching TRBD1 (6 bases). CDR1 and CDR2 from the germline V gene are SGHNT and YYREEE (reference sequence). Between the trimmed V and J ends, which lost 6 bases and 5 bases, there was a span of 26 bases. This CDR3 is 17 amino acids long. The CDR3 is CASNPDGAGRRGTEAFF. In nucleotides, the CDR3 is TGTGCCAGCAACCCCGATGGGGCAGGGAGAAGGGGGACTGAAGCTTTCTTT.

The chain carries TRBV2 and TRBJ2-7; TRBD1 aligns across 9 bases. The CDR3 loop spans 13 amino acids. V gave up 7 bases and J gave up 7 bases; unmatched junction bases: 8. Germline lookup yields CDR1 SNHLY and CDR2 FYNNEI. The chain's CDR3 is CASIRDRVEEQYF. DNA for the CDR3: TGTGCCAGCATCAGGGACAGGGTCGAAGAGCAGTACTTC.

J is TRBJ2-1 and V is TRBV4-3; 9 bases match TRBD2. From germline, CDR1 is LGHNA and CDR2 YSLEER. Unmatched junction bases numbered 7, after V lost 1 base and J lost 6 bases. This CDR3 region has 16 residues. The CDR3 sequence: CASSQGRRGGLNEQFF. The CDR3 DNA is TGCGCCAGCAGCCAAGGTCGGCGGGGGGGCCTCAATGAGCAGTTCTTC.

The table lists this clone with a count of one. The chain recombines TRBV9 with TRBJ2-2; D possibly corresponds to TRBD2 (7 bases). The CDR3 sequence is 17 residues long. Germline V gene sequence: CDR1 SGDLS, CDR2 YYNGEE. Trimming removed 0 bases at V and 5 bases at J, with 17 bases between. The CDR3 DNA reads TGTGCCAGCAGCGTAGACCCAAACGGGGGGACAACCGGGGAGCTGTTTTTT. It codes for CASSVDPNGGTTGELFF. Full variable domain (remainder filled in from reference TRBV9 and TRBJ2-2): DSGVTQTPKHLITATGQRVTLRCSPRSGDLSVYWYQQSLDQGLQFLIQYYNGEERAKGNILERFSAQQFPDLHSELNLSSLELGDSALYFCASSVDPNGGTTGELFFGEGSRLTVL.

The rearrangement uses TRBV27 and TRBJ1-2; possible D gene TRBD1, 5 bases. The germline CDR1 and CDR2 sequences are MNHEY and SMNVEV (reference sequence). The CDR3 has 16 amino acids. V was trimmed by 5 bases and J by 5 bases, leaving 21 bases between them. Here the CDR3 DNA reads TGTGCCAGCAGTCCAAGGGACTCCTGGAGCTATTATGGCTACACCTTC. Its translation is CASSPRDSWSYYGYTF.

V usage is TRBV25-1 and J usage is TRBJ1-5; TRBD1 might be the D (6 bases). CDR1 and CDR2 from the germline V gene are MGHDK and SYGVNS. V was cut by 4 bases and J by 9 bases, with 16 bases left in between. CDR3 size: 14 residues. The CDR3 loop is CASSVQGSISPQHF. CDR3 bases: TGTGCCAGCAGTGTACAGGGATCTATCTCGCCCCAGCATTTT.

V gene TRBV5-1 combines with J gene TRBJ1-6; D uncertain. Trimming left V 4 bases short and J 7 bases short, with 15 bases between. The CDR3 has 15 residues. CDR1 is SGHRS and CDR2 is YFSETQ in the germline V gene. The CDR3 DNA follows: TGCGCCAGCAGCCTAGTGGACGGGAGGAATTCACCCCTCCACTTT. Its translation is CASSLVDGRNSPLHF.